This T cell receptor (beta chain) originates from a study of cytomegalovirus exposure and HLA in healthy donors. This clone was detected only a few times. The CDR3 extends over 14 amino acids. The ends were cut back, 0 bases at V and 4 bases at J, with 9 bases in the middle. Germline lookup yields CDR1 MNHNY and CDR2 SVGAGI (reference sequence). PCR was performed using 60 Vbeta and 13 Jbeta primers. Original handling: As a later analysis found, there were 80 million or so unique TCR beta chains, of which 8.5 million to 14 million were shared. Assay used: immunoSEQ multiplex PCR; TCRdb lists only in-frame clones, some missing. For V, J and clone size, that table is used; D and trimming come from the DNA. The table has approximately 97,000 clones, 55% to 80% seen once; the top ten hold around 3.5%.

The sample consisted of PBMCs. V usage is TRBV6-6 and J usage is TRBJ2-5; D might be TRBD1 (6 bases). This receptor was identified in a man aged 35 to 55 in good health and CMV-seronegative. The CDR3 coding sequence is TGTGCCAGCAGTTACTCGAGCAGGGGAGAGACCCAGTACTTC. Translation gives CASSYSSRGETQYF.